This TCR beta chain stems from a study of identical twins. TCRdb analysed the 5' RACE reads with MiXCR anew, one entry per CDR3 protein. Among hundreds of thousands of distinct CDR3 sequences listed, 8.6% were seen once. Study observations and caveats: Excess sharing by twins proved weaker in beta out-of-frame sequences.

Trimming removed 6 bases from V and 1 base from J, with 12 bases in between. This CDR3 contains 14 residues. Per the germline V gene, CDR1 is SGHTA and CDR2 is FQGNSA. With respect to this clonotype: Its matching antigen is unknown.

The data were also submitted as part of a second study, on yellow fever vaccine responses in identical twins.

V is TRBV7-2 and J is TRBJ1-1; D is possibly TRBD1 (5 bases). This clonotype was sampled from a woman between 18 and 29 years old in good health. Sequencing was carried out using PBMCs. The CDR3 DNA reads TGTGCCAGCAGGCCCCCCACAGGGAACACTGAAGCTTTCTTT. This encodes CASRPPTGNTEAFF.